These T cell receptor beta chains were read from a single sample in a study of T cell responses to AZD1222 COVID-19 vaccine. Profiled with immunoSEQ multiplex PCR; TCRdb holds only in-frame clones, not every one. The data hold 150,000 to 200,000 clones, with around 90% observed a single time. The source material was peripheral blood, sampled 28 days after the second AZD1222 dose. The receptors here all came from an adult who received the AZD1222 COVID-19 vaccine. Each CDR3 is given with its conserved first and last residue. Fields, in order: D gene, V gene, clone size, J gene, CDR3 DNA, CDR3 protein. A D gene is named only where the DNA matches it firmly. Clone size, where shown, is once, few, many, or a class for clones that have expanded.

D: NA
V: TRBV20-1
size: once
J: TRBJ1-2
DNA: TGCAGTGCTAGAGAGGGGCAGGGCTACACCTTC
CDR3: CSAREGQGYTF

D: TRBD1
V: TRBV18
size: NA
J: TRBJ1-2
DNA: TGTGCCAGTTCCCCCGGGACAGGGAACTATGGCTACACCTTC
CDR3: CASSPGTGNYGYTF

D: NA
V: TRBV3-1/TRBV3-2
size: NA
J: TRBJ1-2
DNA: TGTGCCAGCAGCCAAGTTGTCGGGGGCAGCGGCTACACCTTC
CDR3: CASSQVVGGSGYTF

D: TRBD2
V: TRBV20-1
size: NA
J: TRBJ2-3
DNA: TGCAGTGCTAGTCTAGCGGGGGTCACAGATACGCAGTATTTT
CDR3: CSASLAGVTDTQYF

D: TRBD2
V: TRBV19
size: NA
J: TRBJ2-2
DNA: TGTGCCACGACCGGGACTACCCACACCGGGGAGCTGTTTTTT
CDR3: CATTGTTHTGELFF

D: TRBD2
V: TRBV5-1
size: NA
J: TRBJ2-3
DNA: TGCGCCAGCAGCTTGGATGGGGAGGTCGGACTAGCGGCATTCCGTAGCACAGATACGCAGTATTTT
CDR3: CASSLDGEVGLAAFRSTDTQYF

D: NA
V: TRBV6-2/TRBV6-3
size: NA
J: TRBJ1-1
DNA: TGTGCCAGCAGCTGGGGAGGAGGGCCTGAAGCTTTCTTT
CDR3: CASSWGGGPEAFF

D: NA
V: TRBV11-2
size: NA
J: TRBJ2-3
DNA: TGTGCCATCCAAGACCTACTGGCAGATACGCAGTATTTT
CDR3: CAIQDLLADTQYF

D: NA
V: TRBV7-9
size: NA
J: TRBJ1-2
DNA: TGTGCCAGCAGCCCCGAGGGGGTTCGGCCTAACTATGGCTACACCTTC
CDR3: CASSPEGVRPNYGYTF

D: NA
V: TRBV10-3
size: NA
J: TRBJ2-5
DNA: TGTGCCACCTCGTTTAGGCCCCAAGAGACCCAGTACTTC
CDR3: CATSFRPQETQYF

D: TRBD1
V: TRBV28
size: once
J: TRBJ1-2
DNA: TGTGCCAGCATCACTGCGGCTGGGACAGGGGGCACGGAGGGCTACACCTTC
CDR3: CASITAAGTGGTEGYTF

D: TRBD1
V: TRBV5-1
size: NA
J: TRBJ2-4
DNA: TGCGCCAGCAGCTCGGGGACAGGGGCGGATCTTGGCATTCAGTACTTC
CDR3: CASSSGTGADLGIQYF

D: TRBD2
V: TRBV2
size: once
J: TRBJ2-2
DNA: TGTGCCAGCAGTGAACTAGCGGGGGGGCCCGGGGAGCTGTTTTTT
CDR3: CASSELAGGPGELFF

D: NA
V: TRBV29-1
size: NA
J: TRBJ1-5
DNA: TGCAGTACGGGACTAGGGGGTTTTTACAATCAGCCCCAGCATTTT
CDR3: CSTGLGGFYNQPQHF

D: NA
V: TRBV28
size: NA
J: TRBJ1-3
DNA: TGTGCCAGCCATTCGGCCTACTCTGGAAACACCATATATTTT
CDR3: CASHSAYSGNTIYF

D: TRBD1
V: TRBV6-6
size: NA
J: TRBJ2-1
DNA: TGTGCCAGCAGTTACGACTCACAGGGGGTATACAATGAGCAGTTCTTC
CDR3: CASSYDSQGVYNEQFF

D: NA
V: TRBV5-1
size: NA
J: TRBJ1-1
DNA: TGCGCCAGCAGCTTCCCCGGGGGTACTGAAGCTTTCTTT
CDR3: CASSFPGGTEAFF

D: NA
V: TRBV5-1
size: NA
J: TRBJ1-1
DNA: TGCGCCAGCAGCCCGGCCTGGGGGGAAAGAACTGAAGCTTTCTTT
CDR3: CASSPAWGERTEAFF

D: NA
V: TRBV5-6
size: NA
J: TRBJ2-7
DNA: TGTGCCAGCAGCTCTATGAGGGCTTTCTCCTACGAGCAGTACTTC
CDR3: CASSSMRAFSYEQYF

D: NA
V: TRBV5-1
size: medium-sized
J: TRBJ1-2
DNA: TGCGCCAGCAGCTTGTTAACCCCAGACTATGGCTACACCTTC
CDR3: CASSLLTPDYGYTF

D: TRBD1
V: TRBV27
size: once
J: TRBJ1-4
DNA: TGTGCCAGCACCTGGGGGACAGCAGGGGAAAAACTGTTTTTT
CDR3: CASTWGTAGEKLFF

D: NA
V: TRBV28
size: NA
J: TRBJ2-3
DNA: TGTGCCAGCAGCCCCCTCCTCATCGGAGATACGCAGTATTTT
CDR3: CASSPLLIGDTQYF

D: NA
V: TRBV6-6
size: NA
J: TRBJ2-5
DNA: TGTGCCAGCAGGGCTCAGGGTCAAGAGACCCAGTACTTC
CDR3: CASRAQGQETQYF

D: NA
V: TRBV2
size: NA
J: TRBJ1-1
DNA: TGTGCCACACACAGGGCCCCCAGCACTGAAGCTTTCTTT
CDR3: CATHRAPSTEAFF

D: TRBD1
V: TRBV15
size: NA
J: TRBJ2-7
DNA: TGTGCCTCTTCGGGACAGGGGGGATACGAGCAGTACTTC
CDR3: CASSGQGGYEQYF

D: TRBD2
V: TRBV7-9
size: NA
J: TRBJ2-5
DNA: TGTGCCAGCAGCTTAGCTACCGGACTAGCGGGCCGTCAAGAGACCCAGTACTTC
CDR3: CASSLATGLAGRQETQYF

D: TRBD1
V: TRBV5-8
size: once
J: TRBJ1-5
DNA: TGTGCCAGCAGCCTCCCCGGGACAGGGCTCAATCAGCCCCAGCATTTT
CDR3: CASSLPGTGLNQPQHF

D: NA
V: TRBV19
size: NA
J: TRBJ1-3
DNA: TGTGCCAGTAGTCTGCGGGGCGACAGCACTGGAAACACCATATATTTT
CDR3: CASSLRGDSTGNTIYF

D: TRBD1
V: TRBV2
size: NA
J: TRBJ1-5
DNA: TGTGCCAGCCCGGGACAGGGGCGACCTAATCAGCCCCAGCATTTT
CDR3: CASPGQGRPNQPQHF

D: NA
V: TRBV19
size: NA
J: TRBJ2-1
DNA: TGTGCCAGTAGTATACCTCTCCTGAGAGGGAGTAATAATGAGCAGTTCTTC
CDR3: CASSIPLLRGSNNEQFF

D: NA
V: TRBV15
size: NA
J: TRBJ1-5
DNA: TGTGCCACCAGCAGAGATGTGGGGGGCAATCAGCCCCAGCATTTT
CDR3: CATSRDVGGNQPQHF

D: NA
V: TRBV30
size: NA
J: TRBJ2-1
DNA: TGTGCCTGGAGTGTACTAAGGGGGAGACTTTACAATGAGCAGTTCTTC
CDR3: CAWSVLRGRLYNEQFF

D: TRBD1
V: TRBV28
size: NA
J: TRBJ1-2
DNA: TGTGCCAGCAGTTTTAGGGACAGTCTCAGGGCCTATGGCTACACCTTC
CDR3: CASSFRDSLRAYGYTF

D: NA
V: TRBV11-1
size: once
J: TRBJ1-4
DNA: TGTGCCAGCAGCTCGGACAGCAGCACAACTAATGAAAAACTGTTTTTT
CDR3: CASSSDSSTTNEKLFF

D: NA
V: TRBV4-3
size: NA
J: TRBJ2-7
DNA: TGCGCCAGCAGCCAAGATCGAGATACCGCCTACGAGCAGTACTTC
CDR3: CASSQDRDTAYEQYF

D: NA
V: TRBV4-2
size: NA
J: TRBJ1-1
DNA: TGTGCCAGCAGCCAGGCTTCAGGGGAGTCGGGAGCTTTCTTT
CDR3: CASSQASGESGAFF

D: NA
V: TRBV6-5
size: NA
J: TRBJ2-3
DNA: TGTGCCAGCAGTTACTCGATGGTGGGGGCCACAGATACGCAGTATTTT
CDR3: CASSYSMVGATDTQYF

D: TRBD2
V: TRBV19
size: NA
J: TRBJ2-3
DNA: TGTGCCAGTAGTGCACTAGCGGGGGACACAGATACGCAGTATTTT
CDR3: CASSALAGDTDTQYF

D: TRBD1
V: TRBV6-5
size: NA
J: TRBJ1-1
DNA: TGTGCCAGCAGTTCCTGGACAGGGAGGAACACTGAAGCTTTCTTT
CDR3: CASSSWTGRNTEAFF

D: TRBD1
V: TRBV10-3
size: NA
J: TRBJ2-7
DNA: TGTGCCATCAGTGCGGGTTACGGGACAGGGGGGTTCGGGTCCTACGAGCAGTACTTC
CDR3: CAISAGYGTGGFGSYEQYF

D: NA
V: TRBV4-2
size: NA
J: TRBJ1-3
DNA: TGTGCCAGCAGCCAAGAATCCTCTTTTGGAAACACCATATATTTT
CDR3: CASSQESSFGNTIYF

D: NA
V: TRBV27
size: NA
J: TRBJ1-4
DNA: TGTGCCAGCAGTAGGGGGAGCGTATGGGGCTTTGAAAAACTGTTTTTT
CDR3: CASSRGSVWGFEKLFF

D: NA
V: TRBV20-1
size: NA
J: TRBJ2-7
DNA: TGCAGTGCTAGAGTTCTGGAGCACGAGTACTTC
CDR3: CSARVLEHEYF

D: NA
V: TRBV19
size: NA
J: TRBJ1-5
DNA: TGTGCCAGTACCCTAAGGTCGGGGATTGATCAGCCCCAGCATTTT
CDR3: CASTLRSGIDQPQHF

D: NA
V: TRBV5-8
size: NA
J: TRBJ1-2
DNA: TGTGCCAGCAGTGTCTATTTGTATGGCTACACCTTC
CDR3: CASSVYLYGYTF

D: NA
V: TRBV19
size: NA
J: TRBJ1-2
DNA: TGTGCCAGTAGTATGGGGGACCGCAGATACTATGGCTACACCTTC
CDR3: CASSMGDRRYYGYTF

D: NA
V: TRBV7-2
size: NA
J: TRBJ2-5
DNA: TGTGCCAGCAGCTTGGGCCCTTCCGAGGGCCAAGAGACCCAGTACTTC
CDR3: CASSLGPSEGQETQYF

D: NA
V: TRBV11-2
size: NA
J: TRBJ1-2
DNA: TGTGCCAGCAGCTTACTGCGACAGGCACCAGAAGGATTACCCTATGGCTACACCTTC
CDR3: CASSLLRQAPEGLPYGYTF

D: NA
V: TRBV28
size: NA
J: TRBJ1-1
DNA: TGTGCCAGCAGCCCACAGGCTTTGTTGGAACCTGAAGCTTTCTTT
CDR3: CASSPQALLEPEAFF

D: TRBD1
V: TRBV19
size: NA
J: TRBJ1-1
DNA: TGTGCCAGTAGCGACAGGGGATACACTGAAGCTTTCTTT
CDR3: CASSDRGYTEAFF

D: TRBD1
V: TRBV28
size: NA
J: TRBJ1-6
DNA: TGTGCCAGCACCTTCGACAGGGGCGGTTCACCCCTCCACTTT
CDR3: CASTFDRGGSPLHF

D: NA
V: TRBV12-3/TRBV12-4
size: NA
J: TRBJ1-2
DNA: TGTGCCAGCAGCCGCCCCGGAAACTATGGCTACACCTTC
CDR3: CASSRPGNYGYTF

D: NA
V: TRBV28
size: NA
J: TRBJ2-7
DNA: TGTGCCAGCAGTTTGGACTCCTTTTCCTACGAGCAGTACTTC
CDR3: CASSLDSFSYEQYF